This TCR beta chain emerged from a study of blood T cell repertoires in COVID-19. Symptom resolution, clearance, or two negative PCRs marked the recovered donors of Cohort 3. Libraries were prepared by immunoSEQ multiplex PCR; TCRdb keeps only in-frame clonotypes and omits some of them. Of 400,000 or so clones listed, roughly 91% were seen once; the top ten hold approximately 0.55%. Germline CDR1 is LGHDT and CDR2 is YNNKEL (reference sequence). V was trimmed by 3 bases and J by 8 bases, leaving 13 bases between them. The CDR3 is 13 amino acids. The rearrangement joins TRBV3-1 (or the pseudogene TRBV3-2) to TRBJ1-2, with D possibly being TRBD1 (6 bases). The sequenced material came from PBMCs or T cells enriched from blood (not recorded which). This TCR was sampled from a man between 18 and 29 years old who had recovered from COVID-19. The CDR3 sequence: CASSQGAWKGYTF. In DNA form, the CDR3 reads TGTGCCAGCAGCCAGGGGGCCTGGAAGGGCTACACCTTC.